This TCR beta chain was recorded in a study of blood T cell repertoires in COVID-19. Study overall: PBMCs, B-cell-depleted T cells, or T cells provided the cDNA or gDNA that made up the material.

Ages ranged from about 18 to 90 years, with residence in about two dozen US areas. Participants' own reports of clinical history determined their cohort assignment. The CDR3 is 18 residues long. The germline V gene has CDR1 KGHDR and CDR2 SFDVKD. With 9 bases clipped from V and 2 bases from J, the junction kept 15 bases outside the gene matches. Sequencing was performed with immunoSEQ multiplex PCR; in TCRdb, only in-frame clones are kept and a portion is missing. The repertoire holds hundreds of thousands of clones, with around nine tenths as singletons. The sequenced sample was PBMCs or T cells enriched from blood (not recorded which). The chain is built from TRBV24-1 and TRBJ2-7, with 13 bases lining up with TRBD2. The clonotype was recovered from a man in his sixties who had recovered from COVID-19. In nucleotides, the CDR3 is TGTGCCACCTTATACGGGACTAGCGGGAATTCATCGACCTACGAGCAGTACTTC. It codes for CATLYGTSGNSSTYEQYF.